A selection of T cell receptor beta chains follows, all from one sample in a study of T cells after yellow fever vaccination. TCRdb passed the 5' RACE reads through MiXCR, listing each CDR3 protein once. The top ten hold more than 0.55% of the sample, which has some 150,000 distinct CDR3 sequences, around 6.3% seen once. The sequencing used CD4+ T cells sorted from PBMCs, collected 10 days after the yellow fever booster vaccination. The receptors shown here come from a man aged 30-40 years who received the YFV17D yellow fever vaccine. CDR3s include the opening cysteine and the closing phenylalanine or tryptophan. The D gene is left open where the match is weak. Only part of the rows carry a size: once, few, many, or a class if the clone is expanded.

abundance: many
d_gene: -
j_gene: TRBJ1-2
v_gene: TRBV29-1
CDR3aa: CSVNMGQGEGYTF
CDR3nt: TGCAGCGTTAATATGGGGCAGGGTGAAGGCTACACCTTC

abundance: -
d_gene: -
j_gene: TRBJ1-5
v_gene: TRBV20-1
CDR3aa: CSGGEGSNQPQHF
CDR3nt: TGCAGTGGAGGGGAGGGTAGCAATCAGCCCCAGCATTTT

abundance: many
d_gene: -
j_gene: TRBJ2-2
v_gene: TRBV2
CDR3aa: CASSFISRELFF
CDR3nt: TGTGCCAGCAGTTTCATTTCCCGGGAGCTGTTTTTT

abundance: many
d_gene: TRBD2
j_gene: TRBJ2-2
v_gene: TRBV7-2
CDR3aa: CASSRLTSGTNTGELFF
CDR3nt: TGTGCCAGCAGCCGCCTCACTAGCGGGACGAACACCGGGGAGCTGTTTTTT

abundance: many
d_gene: TRBD2
j_gene: TRBJ2-3
v_gene: TRBV7-2
CDR3aa: CASSQYSGRAARDTQYF
CDR3nt: TGTGCCAGCAGCCAGTATAGCGGGAGGGCGGCAAGAGATACGCAGTATTTT

abundance: many
d_gene: -
j_gene: TRBJ2-5
v_gene: TRBV7-2
CDR3aa: CASSLAIQETQYF
CDR3nt: TGTGCCAGCAGCTTAGCGATCCAAGAGACCCAGTACTTC

abundance: few
d_gene: -
j_gene: TRBJ1-5
v_gene: TRBV20-1
CDR3aa: CSASQQGSNQPQHF
CDR3nt: TGCAGTGCGAGTCAACAGGGTAGCAATCAGCCCCAGCATTTT

abundance: many
d_gene: -
j_gene: TRBJ2-4
v_gene: TRBV18
CDR3aa: CASSPPPEVAKNIQYF
CDR3nt: TGTGCCAGCTCACCACCCCCGGAGGTAGCCAAAAACATTCAGTACTTC

abundance: many
d_gene: -
j_gene: TRBJ2-1
v_gene: TRBV5-6
CDR3aa: CASSLDYGNNEQFF
CDR3nt: TGTGCCAGCAGCTTGGATTATGGCAACAATGAGCAGTTCTTC

abundance: -
d_gene: TRBD2
j_gene: TRBJ2-5
v_gene: TRBV27
CDR3aa: CASSGTSGRVAETQYF
CDR3nt: TGTGCCAGCAGTGGGACTAGCGGGAGGGTGGCAGAGACCCAGTACTTC